The T cell receptor beta chain described here comes from a study of shared clonotypes between healthy human individuals (TCRdb year 2020). Background on the whole study: The cohort included three men and two women between 18 and 49 years of age. For each donor, CD4 naive and CD4 memory were each run on three plates, CD8 naive on two plates, and CD8 memory on one plate. The study deeply sequenced blood TCR repertoires of about five healthy adults to estimate repertoire size and the extent of clonotype sharing between individuals. To increase sequencing depth and limit assay-specific biases, different laboratories used diverse techniques to prepare libraries and sequence TCR repertoires. Per donor, leukapheresis produced somewhere between about 0.85 and 10 billion PBMCs. General findings and caveats noted by the study authors: The small number of donors limited the genetic and exposure-history diversity represented. Sampling was limited to blood, and TCR repertoires in tissue likely differ from TCR repertoires in blood. Even with the large sequencing depth, rarefaction of the sorted-subset datasets indicated that sequencing was incomplete. Based on pairwise subsampling, the degree of clonotype sharing among donors was expected to be affected by sequencing depth. Higher generation probabilities were observed for clonotypes shared by all four sorted-subset donors than for non-shared clonotypes. Larger estimated clonotype richness was generally found for naive subsets than for memory subsets. About 5% of naive CD4, roughly 3.6% of naive CD8, about 2.4% of memory CD4, and less than 0.45% of memory CD8 clonotypes were shared across a few donors.

TCR CDR3 regions were amplified from genomic DNA by multiplex PCR using the deep immunoSEQ assay. Extracted genomic DNA from each cell subset was spread evenly across all wells of several immunoSEQ 96-well plates, with each plate serving as a replicate. For sorted subsets, about 210 ng of genomic DNA, equivalent to some 30,000 T cell genomes, went into each replicate PCR. The purified libraries were quantified using a Qubit 3.0 fluorometer, sized with a Bioanalyzer 2100, and then quantified again using the KAPA Library Quantification kit. Every immunoSEQ 96-well plate was sequenced on a separate single-read 150-cycle Illumina NextSeq 550 flow cell. As for how the authors treated the data: Because the immunoSEQ output included only junctional sequences and no quality scores, the filtering could not be the same as the filtering used for full-length reads. Sequences were annotated with PyIR, a Python wrapper for IgBLAST v1.9, and V/J genes and CDR3 were assigned using IMGT germline references. Reads were removed for weak V/J assignments (E-value above 1e-6), missing CDR3, stop codons, out-of-frame junctions, or ambiguous translated residues. V3J clonotypes were defined by identical inferred V gene, J gene, and CDR3 amino acid sequence. The percentage overlap between two repertoires was calculated by dividing the number of shared unique clonotypes by the size of the smaller repertoire. RTK rarefaction, the Chao1 estimator, and Recon v2.1 estimates of unobserved clonotypes were used to assess repertoire richness. Generation probabilities were computed with OLGA for all TCRbeta clonotypes obtained by the gDNA method from a handful of donors. Not all clones reach the TCRdb copy of this immuneACCESS table, which keeps in-frame sequences only. Checked studies attribute under half of the gap to unresolved V genes and leave the rest unexplained. That table is the source of V, J and clone size, and D and trimming were worked out from the DNA. The sample profile shows some 2,000,000 clones; 90% to 95% of them were found once. The ten largest clonotypes hold 0.1% to 0.15% of the sample.

Details on this clone: Its cognate antigen has yet to be identified. Nothing much larger sits one base from this clone, and base qualities are not available.

Relative to germline, V is 0 bases shorter and J is 8 bases shorter, with 10 bases between their ends. CDR1 and CDR2, per the germline V gene, are LGHNA and YSLEER. The cysteine opens and the phenylalanine closes a CDR3 of 13 amino acids. This entry keeps only the CDR3 DNA: 39 bases, framed from base 1. Healthy HIV-negative adults with no recently reported acute infections or vaccinations were included as donors. Every donor was a Caucasian adult living in Nashville, Tennessee, USA. CD4+ T cells were enriched by magnetic negative selection; naive cells were then positively selected on CD45RA, and the negative fraction formed the memory subset. Blood was collected by leukapheresis, and PBMCs were isolated by Ficoll-Histopaque density gradient centrifugation and then cryopreserved in liquid nitrogen vapor phase. Analytical flow cytometry was used to check the purity and quantity of each magnetically sorted T cell population. Genomic DNA was isolated from every sorted fraction and measured by UV absorbance on a Nanodrop 2000c.

Sequenced sample: naive CD4+ T cells sorted from blood. Read against the paper, the sample's cell subset or site label means: CD45RA+ positively selected. This TCR came from a young man in good health. The chain is assembled from TRBV4-3 and TRBJ1-2, with the D gene uncertain. CDR3 protein: CASSQEGKGGYTF. The DNA sequence is as follows: TGCGCCAGCAGCCAAGAAGGGAAAGGAGGCTACACCTTC.